This T cell receptor beta chain was recorded in a study of tumor-infiltrating lymphocytes in primary liver carcinoma. Co-extraction yielded RNA and DNA from roughly 20-30 mg of unsorted bulk tissue. No patient had received treatment, and all had chronic HBV infection. Production of TCR beta cDNA used 500 ng total RNA together with a constant-region primer. Libraries of TCR beta came from three nested multiplex PCR rounds with slightly modified ARM-PCR. The first two PCR rounds, around 10 cycles each, used TRBV1-TRBV30 forward primers and a C-beta reverse primer. Using its own MiXCR run on the multiplex PCR reads, TCRdb lists one record per CDR3 protein. This sample carries 40,000 or so distinct CDR3 sequences, more than 70% of them seen once, and the ten largest clones take more than 30%. General study findings and limits: Whereas tumor region pairs overlapped more, tumor-adjacent and tumor-blood pairs overlapped less. Blood had a significantly lower top-250-clone fraction than tumors did (p = 0.039).

Per germline, CDR1 MNHEY and CDR2 SVGAGI. The length of the CDR3 is 16 residues. Regarding this clonotype: Its specificity is not known. An end of the junction does not agree with germline; a read error may underlie this.

This chain joins TRBV6-5 and TRBJ2-5; 12 positions agree with TRBD2. Sequencing used tumor-adjacent normal liver tissue. The clonotype was recovered from a man in his forties with primary liver carcinoma and hepatitis B virus infection. DNA for the CDR3: TGTACCAGCAGTATCCTGACTAGCGGGAGTAAAGAGACCCAGTACTTC. This translates into CTSSILTSGSKETQYF.